This TCR beta chain was captured in a study of blood T cells in healthy people across ages. General study findings and limits: There were more naive CD4+ cells and higher diversity in long-lived donors than in aged donors.

The use of a sample-barcoded 5' primer and a J-beta primer mix characterized a second PCR of roughly 6 to 11 cycles. Each CDR3 protein gets one entry after TCRdb re-called the 5' RACE reads with MiXCR. The profile shows roughly 1,500,000 distinct CDR3 sequences, 42% of them singletons. As for this clonotype: The antigen is not known.

Germline V gene lookup returns CDR1 DFQATT and CDR2 SNEGSKA (reference sequence). V was pared by 7 bases and J by 5 bases, with 21 bases between. The CDR3 is 14 residues long. Sequencing was done on a sample of blood. J is TRBJ2-7 and V is TRBV20-1; D may correspond to TRBD1 or TRBD2 (6 bases each). The clonotype originates from a young woman in good health. The CDR3 coding sequence is TGCAGTGTGGGGGGCGGATATTCCCTGGACGAGCAGTACTTC. Translation: CSVGGGYSLDEQYF.